This T cell receptor (beta chain) came from a study of technical replicates of blood from a handful of donors. CDR1 is SGHVS and CDR2 is FQNEAQ in the germline V gene. The CDR3 runs 16 residues. V was clipped by 5 bases and J by 3 bases, with 17 bases between them. Here immunoSEQ multiplex PCR was the method, and the copy in TCRdb shows in-frame clones only, minus some. This sample has about 97,000 clones, with roughly 95% found just once. The clonotype originates from a human donor in good health. The chain couples TRBV7-8 to TRBJ1-3; D not certain. The sample was T cells isolated from PBMCs. CDR3 loop: CASSQSVGVVGNTIYF. In DNA form, the CDR3 reads TGTGCCAGCAGCCAGAGTGTCGGGGTTGTTGGAAACACCATATATTTT.